The rows below give T cell receptor beta chains drawn from one sample of a study of T cells in Graves' hyperthyroidism and ophthalmopathy. One entry per CDR3 protein results from TCRdb running MiXCR on the multiplex PCR reads. The data show around 300,000 distinct CDR3 sequences, with 25% seen just once and about a quarter held by the top ten. Sequenced sample: blood. The receptors here all came from a man aged 40-49 years with Graves' hyperthyroidism that later progressed to Graves' ophthalmopathy. The CDR3 runs from the conserved cysteine through the conserved F or W. D genes are given only for firm matches. The size entry is marked missing in some rows and otherwise reads once, few, many or a size class.

clone size,D gene,J gene,V gene,CDR3 protein,CDR3 DNA
-,TRBD1,TRBJ1-1,TRBV18,CASSHETGGRNTEAFF,TGTGCCAGCTCACACGAGACAGGGGGCAGGAACACTGAAGCTTTCTTT
few,TRBD1,TRBJ1-2,TRBV2,CASSNSQGNGYTF,TGTGCCAGCAGCAACTCACAGGGGAATGGCTACACCTTC
many,-,TRBJ2-5,TRBV5-1,CASSLVLDPGGETQYF,TGCGCCAGCAGCTTGGTTTTGGATCCCGGTGGGGAGACCCAGTACTTC
many,-,TRBJ1-1,TRBV24-1,CATSRNGKAFF,TGTGCCACCAGCCGTAATGGGAAAGCTTTCTTT
many,-,TRBJ1-4,TRBV6-4,CASSTALGRGKEKLFF,TGTGCCAGCAGCACAGCTTTAGGCAGGGGAAAAGAAAAACTGTTTTTT
many,TRBD1,TRBJ1-1,TRBV4-1,CASSPLGQIMNTEAFF,TGCGCCAGCAGCCCCCTGGGACAGATCATGAACACTGAAGCTTTCTTT
many,TRBD1,TRBJ1-6,TRBV7-8,CASSLSGQNNSPLHF,TGTGCCAGCAGCTTATCGGGACAGAATAATTCACCCCTCCACTTT
many,-,TRBJ2-5,TRBV19,CASSINHNQETQYF,TGTGCCAGTAGTATTAATCATAACCAAGAGACCCAGTACTTC
-,TRBD1,TRBJ2-7,TRBV6-1,CASRKTGQEQYF,TGTGCCAGCAGAAAGACAGGGCAGGAGCAGTACTTC
many,-,TRBJ1-2,TRBV3-1,CASSQVSGDHGYTF,TGTGCCAGCAGCCAAGTGTCAGGGGACCATGGCTACACCTTC
many,-,TRBJ1-6,TRBV14,CASSQVFGDPPSPLHF,TGTGCCAGCAGCCAAGTATTCGGCGACCCCCCTTCACCCCTCCACTTT
many,TRBD1,TRBJ2-7,TRBV11-3,CASSLGQGYSEQYF,TGTGCCAGCAGCTTGGGACAGGGATATTCCGAGCAGTACTTC
-,TRBD2,TRBJ2-2,TRBV5-1,CASSLELAGFTGELFF,TGCGCCAGCAGCTTGGAACTAGCGGGATTTACCGGGGAGCTGTTTTTT
many,TRBD2,TRBJ2-7,TRBV10-3,CAISEYGTRTNEQYF,TGTGCCATCAGTGAGTACGGGACTAGGACCAACGAGCAGTACTTC
few,-,TRBJ1-2,TRBV7-2,CASSFGQRLYGYTF,TGTGCCAGCAGCTTTGGACAGCGGCTTTATGGCTACACCTTC
-,-,TRBJ1-6,TRBV25-1,CASSEYLGPNSPLHF,TGTGCCAGCAGTGAATATCTGGGCCCCAATTCACCCCTCCACTTT
-,-,TRBJ1-1,TRBV3-1,CASSQDQGGYTEAFF,TGTGCCAGCAGCCAAGATCAAGGGGGATACACTGAAGCTTTCTTT
-,-,TRBJ2-2,TRBV6-2/TRBV6-3,CASSLDLGNTGELFF,TGTGCCAGCAGTTTGGACTTGGGGAACACCGGGGAGCTGTTTTTT
many,TRBD1,TRBJ2-7,TRBV5-1,CASSLGQGVYEQYF,TGCGCCAGCAGCTTGGGACAGGGGGTCTACGAGCAGTACTTC
many,-,TRBJ2-5,TRBV11-2,CASSLGGRPQETQYF,TGTGCCAGCAGCTTAGGGGGCAGACCACAAGAGACCCAGTACTTC
many,TRBD2,TRBJ2-5,TRBV19,CASSTTRLAGQETQYF,TGTGCCAGTAGTACCACGAGACTAGCGGGGCAGGAGACCCAGTACTTC
many,TRBD2,TRBJ2-5,TRBV7-9,CASSLPLAEETQYF,TGTGCCAGCAGCTTACCCCTAGCGGAAGAGACCCAGTACTTC
-,-,TRBJ1-5,TRBV15,CATSRPNQPQHF,TGTGCCACCAGCCGTCCCAATCAGCCCCAGCATTTT
many,TRBD2,TRBJ2-5,TRBV12-3/TRBV12-4,CASSTTSGTYQETQYF,TGTGCCAGCAGTACGACTAGCGGGACATACCAAGAGACCCAGTACTTC
many,-,TRBJ2-7,TRBV6-5,CASSPRGTSYEQYF,TGTGCCAGCAGCCCGCGGGGGACATCCTACGAGCAGTACTTC
few,-,TRBJ1-3,TRBV30,CAWSVGTGNIIYF,TGTGCCTGGAGTGTAGGAACCGGAAACATCATATATTTT